The 23 T cell receptor beta chains below all came from one sample that was sequenced in a study of blood T cell repertoires in COVID-19. TCRdb's copy holds only in-frame clones and misses some; the assay was immunoSEQ multiplex PCR. The repertoire holds more than 95,000 clones, more than 70% seen once, with under 3.5% in the top ten. The sample consisted of peripheral blood. These receptors were collected from a woman aged 80 or over with COVID-19, enrolled during active disease.

The CDR3 sequence is CASSAKTGIHEQYF. CDR3 in DNA: TGTGCCAGCAGTGCTAAGACGGGAATCCACGAGCAGTACTTC. This chain links TRBV5-4 with TRBJ2-7; D perhaps matches TRBD2 (5 bases). In germline, CDR1 is SGHNT, CDR2 YYREEE (reference sequence). The CDR3 is 14 amino acids. V was shortened by 5 bases and J by 5 bases, with 17 bases between the two germline ends.

The gene calls are TRBV6-5 and TRBJ1-5, with TRBD1 as a possible D gene (5 bases). The CDR3 spans 15 residues. Trimming stripped 4 bases from V and 2 bases from J, with 12 bases between. Germline values: CDR1 MNHEY, CDR2 SVGAGI. The CDR3 loop is CASSSGGYGNQPQHF. The CDR3 DNA reads as TGTGCCAGCAGTTCCGGGGGATACGGCAATCAGCCCCAGCATTTT.

V usage is TRBV28 and J usage is TRBJ2-7, with no clear D. CDR1 is MDHEN and CDR2 is SYDVKM in the germline V gene. Trimming cost V 4 bases and J 2 bases, with 15 bases left between them. This CDR3 contains 15 residues. The CDR3 nucleotides read TGTGCCAGCAGTTCGAGCGTGAAACTGCCCTACGAGCAGTACTTC. Encoded protein: CASSSSVKLPYEQYF. The full variable domain, completed using reference TRBV28 and TRBJ2-7, is DVKVTQSSRYLVKRTGEKVFLECVQDMDHENMFWYRQDPGLGLRLIYFSYDVKMKEKGDIPEGYSVSREKKERFSLILESASTNQTSMYLCASSSSVKLPYEQYFGPGTRLTVT.

V is TRBV6-4 and J is TRBJ2-5; D is ambiguous. Germline CDR1 reads MRHNA; CDR2 reads SNTAGT. The CDR3 consists of 16 residues. V gave up 2 bases and J gave up 3 bases, with 16 bases separating them. The CDR3 coding sequence is TGTGCCAGCAGTGACCCCGACCCCCAAGCGAAAGAGACCCAGTACTTC. Protein sequence: CASSDPDPQAKETQYF.

The genes are TRBV7-8 and TRBJ1-1; D remains ambiguous. The CDR3 is 14 amino acids. Trimming left V 5 bases short and J 4 bases short, with 14 bases between. Germline V gene data show CDR1 as SGHVS and CDR2 as FQNEAQ. The CDR3 protein is CASSLSGSSTEAFF. CDR3 DNA: TGTGCCAGCAGCCTAAGCGGGTCTAGCACTGAAGCTTTCTTT.

The gene calls are TRBV10-3 and TRBJ2-7, with 7 bases identical to TRBD1. The germline gives CDR1 ENHRY, CDR2 SYGVKD. V lost 7 bases to trimming and J lost 4 bases; unmatched junction nucleotides: 16. There are 16 residues in the CDR3. Here the CDR3 DNA reads TGTGCCATCAAGTTGGGTGGGGACAGCCCTAGTTACGAGCAGTACTTC. It is translated as CAIKLGGDSPSYEQYF.

The rearrangement links TRBV9 to TRBJ2-3; D remains unclear. The V end lost 3 bases, the J end lost 1 base, and 9 bases lay between the germline ends. There are 14 residues in the CDR3. Germline V lookup: CDR1 SGDLS, CDR2 YYNGEE. The CDR3 nucleotides are TGTGCCAGCAGCGAGGAACAGCGCACAGATACGCAGTATTTT. Translation: CASSEEQRTDTQYF.

This sequence joins TRBV6-2 or TRBV6-3 and TRBJ1-1, with TRBD1 identical over 11 bases. Germline assignment: CDR1 MNHEY and CDR2 SVGEGT. Losses at the gene ends were 6 bases for V and 6 bases for J; bases not matched to a gene: 12. The CDR3 has 16 residues. In DNA form, the CDR3 reads TGTGCCAGCAGCGCCGGACAGGGGGCGCGAAAATCTGAAGCTTTCTTT. Translation: CASSAGQGARKSEAFF.

The chain recombines TRBV7-9 with TRBJ2-1; the match to TRBD2 covers 13 bases. The CDR3 has 17 amino acids. V shed 0 bases and J 7 bases; nucleotides not matched to a gene: 6. The germline CDR1 and CDR2 sequences are SEHNR and FQNEAQ (reference sequence). In nucleotides, the CDR3 is TGTGCCAGCAGCTTAGCTAGGGGACTAGCGGGAAGGAATGAGCAGTTCTTC. Translating it yields CASSLARGLAGRNEQFF.

The chain has TRBV29-1 and TRBJ2-3; TRBD2 matches 8 bases. The junction had 5 bases not matched to a gene; V was cut back by 3 bases and J by 9 bases. This CDR3 spans 12 amino acids. Germline CDR1 SQVTM, CDR2 ANQGSEA. This CDR3 reads CSVEGSGDTQYF. CDR3 nucleotide sequence: TGCAGCGTTGAGGGTAGCGGGGACACGCAGTATTTT.

V gene TRBV28 combines with J gene TRBJ1-2; maybe TRBD1 (6 bases). The CDR3 totals 13 residues. Looked up from germline, CDR1 is MDHEN and CDR2 is SYDVKM. Trimming cost V 5 bases and J 2 bases, with 9 bases left between them. The CDR3 bases are TGTGCCAGCAGTGTCACAGGGAACTATGGCTACACCTTC. Translating it yields CASSVTGNYGYTF.

The chain joins TRBV9 to TRBJ2-7; tentative D call: TRBD1 (7 bases). Trimming cost V 4 bases and J 6 bases, with 14 bases left between them. There are 13 residues in the CDR3. Germline CDR1 reads SGDLS; CDR2 reads YYNGEE. This chain's CDR3 is CASSPHQGGEQYF. Written as DNA, the CDR3 is TGTGCCAGCAGCCCGCATCAGGGGGGCGAGCAGTACTTC.

This rearrangement joins TRBV4-3 to TRBJ2-1; 9 bases map to TRBD1. There are 15 residues in the CDR3. With 3 bases clipped from V and 5 bases from J, the junction kept 5 bases outside the gene matches. Germline V gives CDR1 LGHNA, CDR2 YSLEER. The DNA for the CDR3 is TGCGCCAGCAGCCAGGGAACAGGGGGCCACAATGAGCAGTTCTTC. Translation gives CASSQGTGGHNEQFF.

The chain uses TRBV28 and TRBJ1-2; a possible D gene is TRBD1 (6 bases). V was pared by 7 bases and J by 8 bases, with 17 bases between. Germline assignment: CDR1 MDHEN and CDR2 SYDVKM. The CDR3 length is 13 residues. The CDR3 sequence: CASTSGGPLGYTF. The DNA of the CDR3 is TGTGCCAGCACCTCGGGGGGGCCGTTGGGCTACACCTTC.

This chain joins TRBV5-4 and TRBJ2-3; perhaps TRBD2 as D (5 bases). From germline, CDR1 is SGHNT and CDR2 YYREEE (reference sequence). Trimming took 0 bases from V and 2 from J, leaving 10 bases between them. This CDR3 has 15 amino acids. The CDR3 coding sequence is TGTGCCAGCAGCTTGGACGTAGCGAACACAGATACGCAGTATTTT. It codes for CASSLDVANTDTQYF.

The chain employs TRBV14 and TRBJ2-1, with 8 bases matching TRBD2. The junction had 7 bases not matched to a gene; V was cut back by 0 bases and J by 9 bases. CDR1 and CDR2 from the germline V gene are SGHDN and FVKESK. CDR3 length: 15 amino acids. The CDR3 nucleotides are TGTGCCAGCAGCCAAGAGGGGACTAGAATCAGTGAGCAGTTCTTC. This gives the protein CASSQEGTRISEQFF.

The chain joins TRBV12-2 to TRBJ2-7; TRBD2 is the table's D call and was not checked against the DNA. TRBV12-2 has pseudogene status. The CDR3 contains 16 residues. The CDR3 coding sequence is TGTGCAAGTAACCATACAAATAGCGGGAGTATCGACGAGCAGTACTTC. Translation gives CASNHTNSGSIDEQYF.

This rearrangement joins TRBV18 to TRBJ1-3; 8 nucleotides align to TRBD1. With V trimmed by 3 bases and J by 0 bases, 7 bases remained unmatched. Germline V CDR1 and CDR2: KGHSH, LQKENI. The CDR3 sequence is 17 residues long. CDR3 loop: CASSPATGASSGNTIYF. In DNA, the CDR3 is TGTGCCAGCTCACCGGCGACAGGGGCCAGCTCTGGAAACACCATATATTTT.

The table lists this clone with a count of one. This chain joins TRBV6-5 and TRBJ2-2; possible D gene TRBD2, 5 bases. V lost 1 base and J lost 6, with 6 bases in between. The germline CDR1 and CDR2 sequences are MNHEY and SVGAGI. The CDR3 is made up of 13 amino acids. CDR3 sequence reads: CASSYFGAGELFF. The CDR3 nucleotides are TGTGCCAGCAGTTACTTCGGGGCCGGGGAGCTGTTTTTT.

The chain links TRBV9 to TRBJ1-1, with 8 bases lining up with TRBD1. The germline V gene encodes CDR1 SGDLS and CDR2 YYNGEE. Trimming took 4 bases from V and 1 from J; bases not matched to a gene: 3. The CDR3 length is 14 residues. This CDR3 is CASSPGTGNTEAFF. DNA for the CDR3: TGTGCCAGCAGCCCCGGGACAGGGAACACTGAAGCTTTCTTT.

This sequence joins TRBV5-6 and TRBJ1-5; D not resolved. This CDR3 is 15 amino acids long. The V and J ends lost 2 bases and 0 bases respectively, with 9 bases between them. Germline-derived CDR1 and CDR2 are SGHDT and YYEEEE. For the CDR3, the DNA is TGTGCCAGCAGCTTTACCGAGAATAGCAATCAGCCCCAGCATTTT. Its protein is CASSFTENSNQPQHF.

The chain carries TRBV9 and TRBJ2-7; TRBD2 aligns across 9 bases. Germline CDR1 and CDR2: SGDLS and YYNGEE. The V and J ends lost 0 bases and 2 bases, in that order; junction bases with no gene match: 6. The CDR3 has 16 amino acids. CDR3 sequence (DNA): TGTGCCAGCAGCGTAGCTCGGCTAGCGGGAACCTACGAGCAGTACTTC. This codes for CASSVARLAGTYEQYF.

The rearrangement links TRBV28 to TRBJ1-3, with D perhaps TRBD1 (6 bases). CDR1 and CDR2 (germline): MDHEN, SYDVKM. V lost 7 bases to trimming and J lost 2 bases, with 15 bases between them. There are 15 residues in the CDR3. The CDR3 region has the DNA TGTGCCAGCACCCCAACCGGGACACCTGGAAACACCATATATTTT. This codes for CASTPTGTPGNTIYF.